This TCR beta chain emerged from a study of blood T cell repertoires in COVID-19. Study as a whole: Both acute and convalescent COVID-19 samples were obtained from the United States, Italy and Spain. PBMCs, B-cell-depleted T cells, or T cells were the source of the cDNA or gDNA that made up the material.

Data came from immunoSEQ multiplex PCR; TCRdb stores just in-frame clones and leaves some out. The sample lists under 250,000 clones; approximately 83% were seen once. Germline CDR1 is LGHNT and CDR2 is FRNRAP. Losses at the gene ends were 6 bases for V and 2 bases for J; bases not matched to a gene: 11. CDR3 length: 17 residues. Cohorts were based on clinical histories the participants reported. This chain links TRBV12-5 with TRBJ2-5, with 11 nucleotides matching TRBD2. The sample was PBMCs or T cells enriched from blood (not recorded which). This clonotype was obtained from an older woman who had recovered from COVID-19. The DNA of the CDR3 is TGTGCTAGTGGATCTGGGACTAGCGGAGCGAGGCAAGAGACCCAGTACTTC. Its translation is CASGSGTSGARQETQYF.